Listed below are T cell receptor beta chains from one sample, sequenced in a study of T cells in Graves' hyperthyroidism and ophthalmopathy. MiXCR, applied by TCRdb to the multiplex PCR reads, yields one record per CDR3 protein. The sample has roughly 400,000 distinct CDR3 sequences, 11% to 15% seen once. Material: blood. The receptor set was obtained from a man aged 45-65 years with Graves' ophthalmopathy. Both conserved end residues are part of each CDR3. Fields, in order: V gene, J gene, clone size, D gene, CDR3 protein, CDR3 DNA. D genes are given only for firm matches. Size is omitted from some rows. Given values are once, few, many or a class for expanded clones.

>TRBV11-3|TRBJ2-1|-|TRBD2
CASSRLRGTSGRGLGEQFF
TGTGCCAGCAGCCGTCTTCGCGGGACTAGCGGGAGGGGGCTCGGTGAGCAGTTCTTC
>TRBV20-1|TRBJ2-1|-|-
CSARGRRPGASYNEQFF
TGCAGTGCTAGAGGTAGAAGACCGGGAGCCTCCTACAATGAGCAGTTCTTC
>TRBV6-1|TRBJ2-7|few|TRBD2
CASSPTRDYRYEQYF
TGTGCCAGCAGCCCTACCCGGGACTACCGCTACGAGCAGTACTTC
>TRBV19|TRBJ2-2|-|-
CASSIKANTGELFF
TGTGCCAGTAGTATCAAGGCGAACACCGGGGAGCTGTTTTTT
>TRBV6-6|TRBJ2-2|few|-
CASSYGVRVVDTGELFF
TGTGCCAGCAGTTACGGTGTGCGGGTTGTGGACACCGGGGAGCTGTTTTTT
>TRBV30|TRBJ1-1|many|-
CAWSRGQTNTEAFF
TGTGCCTGGAGTCGTGGACAAACGAACACTGAAGCTTTCTTT
>TRBV7-3|TRBJ2-5|-|TRBD2
CASSAAGGRGETRYF
TGTGCCAGCAGCGCAGCGGGAGGGCGAGGAGAGACCCGGTACTTC
>TRBV20-1|TRBJ2-1|many|-
CSASSSGVVGNEQFF
TGCAGTGCTAGTTCTTCGGGAGTTGTGGGCAATGAGCAGTTCTTC
>TRBV3-1|TRBJ2-2|many|-
CASSQVGNTGELFF
TGTGCCAGCAGCCAAGTGGGGAACACCGGGGAGCTGTTTTTT
>TRBV29-1|TRBJ1-1|-|TRBD1
CSVYATGFFEAFF
TGCAGCGTTTACGCGACAGGGTTCTTTGAAGCTTTCTTT
>TRBV10-3|TRBJ2-2|-|TRBD2
CAISESGLDTGELFF
TGTGCCATCAGTGAGTCGGGACTAGATACCGGGGAGCTGTTTTTT
>TRBV4-1|TRBJ2-7|-|TRBD1
CASSQVTGVTYEQYF
TGCGCCAGCAGCCAGGTGACAGGGGTCACCTACGAGCAGTACTTC
>TRBV28|TRBJ1-6|many|-
CASSSVNSPLHF
TGTGCCAGCAGTTCAGTGAATTCACCCCTCCACTTT
>TRBV25-1|TRBJ1-1|few|-
CASSAGLTPGTEAFF
TGTGCCAGCAGTGCGGGTCTTACGCCGGGCACTGAAGCTTTCTTT
>TRBV5-1|TRBJ1-5|many|-
CASSLDNYSNQPQHF
TGCGCCAGCAGCTTGGATAACTATAGCAATCAGCCCCAGCATTTT
>TRBV28|TRBJ2-7|many|-
CASSLYWGDSTYEQYF
TGTGCCAGCAGTTTATACTGGGGGGACAGCACCTACGAGCAGTACTTC
>TRBV29-1|TRBJ2-2|-|-
CSVDVGNTGELFF
TGCAGCGTTGACGTCGGGAACACCGGGGAGCTGTTTTTT
>TRBV6-1|TRBJ2-2|-|-
CASSEVTAARELFF
TGTGCCAGCAGTGAAGTTACAGCCGCCCGGGAGCTGTTTTTT
>TRBV6-1|TRBJ2-5|many|TRBD2
CASSWPRTGGPGGGRETQYF
TGTGCCAGCAGTTGGCCCCGAACGGGAGGCCCCGGGGGTGGACGTGAGACCCAGTACTTC
>TRBV6-2/TRBV6-3|TRBJ2-1|few|TRBD2
CASSYSGLAEYYNEQFF
TGTGCCAGCAGTTACTCAGGACTAGCGGAGTACTACAATGAGCAGTTCTTC
>TRBV5-8|TRBJ1-1|few|-
CASSEGLDTEAFF
TGTGCCAGCAGCGAAGGGTTGGACACTGAAGCTTTCTTT
>TRBV2|TRBJ2-1|-|TRBD2
CASSDRGLAGTDEQFF
TGTGCCAGCAGTGATCGGGGACTAGCGGGGACCGATGAGCAGTTCTTC
>TRBV15|TRBJ2-1|many|TRBD2
CATSRAGGYNEQFF
TGTGCCACCAGCAGAGCGGGAGGCTACAATGAGCAGTTCTTC
>TRBV5-1|TRBJ2-1|many|-
CASSWLDNEQFF
TGCGCCAGCAGCTGGCTGGACAATGAGCAGTTCTTC
>TRBV6-2/TRBV6-3|TRBJ2-3|-|-
CASRTTGIDTQYF
TGTGCCAGCAGGACCACAGGGATAGATACGCAGTATTTT
>TRBV3-1|TRBJ2-5|many|-
CASSLSPRDTRETQYF
TGTGCCAGCAGCCTGAGCCCCCGGGACACCCGAGAGACCCAGTACTTC
>TRBV10-3|TRBJ1-1|many|-
CAISERAESSLEAFF
TGTGCCATCAGTGAGAGGGCAGAATCATCCTTAGAAGCTTTCTTT